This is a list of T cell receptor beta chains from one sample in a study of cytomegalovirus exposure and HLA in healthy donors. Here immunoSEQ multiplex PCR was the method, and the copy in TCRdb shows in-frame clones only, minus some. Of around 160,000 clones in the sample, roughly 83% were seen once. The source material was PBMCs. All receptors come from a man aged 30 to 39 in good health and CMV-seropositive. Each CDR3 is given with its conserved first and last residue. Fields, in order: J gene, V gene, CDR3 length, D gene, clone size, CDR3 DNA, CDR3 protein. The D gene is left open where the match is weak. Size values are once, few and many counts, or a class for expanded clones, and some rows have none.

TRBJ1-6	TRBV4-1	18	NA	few	TGCGCCAGCAGCCAAGATACCCGCCAGGGGATATATAATTCACCCCTCCACTTT	CASSQDTRQGIYNSPLHF
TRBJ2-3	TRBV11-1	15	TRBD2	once	TGTGCCAGCAGCTCAGCGACTAGCGGGGGCGCGACGCAGTATTTT	CASSSATSGGATQYF
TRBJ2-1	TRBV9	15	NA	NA	TGTGCCAGCAGTCGTGGGCCTGGCCTCTTTAATGAGCAGTTCTTC	CASSRGPGLFNEQFF
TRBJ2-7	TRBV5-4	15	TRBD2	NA	TGTGCCAGCAGCCAAAAGCGGGAGGCTTACTACGAGCAGTACTTC	CASSQKREAYYEQYF
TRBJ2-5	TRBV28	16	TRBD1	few	TGTGCCAGCAGGGATACAGGGGGCGTCCGGGAAGAGACCCAGTACTTC	CASRDTGGVREETQYF
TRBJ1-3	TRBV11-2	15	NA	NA	TGTGCCAGCAGCTTTAACCGGGTCTCTGGAAACACCATATATTTT	CASSFNRVSGNTIYF
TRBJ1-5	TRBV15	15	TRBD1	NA	TGTGCCACCAGCAGAGGACAGGGGGGTGCTCAGCCCCAGCATTTT	CATSRGQGGAQPQHF
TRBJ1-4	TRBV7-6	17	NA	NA	TGTGCCAGCAGCTTGGGGACTGGTGGGTCGTTTAAGGAAAAACTGTTTTTT	CASSLGTGGSFKEKLFF
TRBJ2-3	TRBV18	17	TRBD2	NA	TGTGCCAGCTCACGATCTTGGCGGGAGGGGAGGACAGATACGCAGTATTTT	CASSRSWREGRTDTQYF
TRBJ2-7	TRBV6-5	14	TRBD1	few	TGTGCCAGCAGCCCTCGGACAGGGCCCTACGAGCAGTACTTC	CASSPRTGPYEQYF
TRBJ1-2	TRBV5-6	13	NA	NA	TGTGCCAGCAGCTTGGGGAGCGACTATGGCTACACCTTC	CASSLGSDYGYTF
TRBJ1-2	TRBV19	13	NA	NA	TGTGCCAGTAATGACAAGATCGGTGGTGGCTACACCTTC	CASNDKIGGGYTF
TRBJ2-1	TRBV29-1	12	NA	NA	TGCAGCGTTGGACCGACGGGGAATGAGCAGTTCTTC	CSVGPTGNEQFF
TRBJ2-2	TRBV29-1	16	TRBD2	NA	TGCAGCGGCAAAGACTCCGTTCAGGGAGGGACCGGGGAGCTGTTTTTT	CSGKDSVQGGTGELFF
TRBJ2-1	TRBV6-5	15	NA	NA	TGTGCCAGCAGTTACTCGAGGAGCTCCTACAATGAGCAGTTCTTC	CASSYSRSSYNEQFF
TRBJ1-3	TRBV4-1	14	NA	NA	TGCGCCAGCAGCCTTTTTTACAGGGAAAACACCATATATTTT	CASSLFYRENTIYF
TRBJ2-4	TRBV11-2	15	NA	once	TGTGCCAGCAGCGGAGGTCCACTCGCCGGAAACATTCAGTACTTC	CASSGGPLAGNIQYF
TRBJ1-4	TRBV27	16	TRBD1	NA	TGTGCCAGCAGACTTGGACAGGGGGGTATTAATGAAAAACTGTTTTTT	CASRLGQGGINEKLFF
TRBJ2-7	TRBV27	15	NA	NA	TGTGCCAGCAGGTCACGAGCCCCGACTCCTTACGAGCAGTACTTC	CASRSRAPTPYEQYF
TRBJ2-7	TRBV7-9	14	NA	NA	TGTGCCAGCAGCTTAGTAGGGGTGGTCTACGAGCAGTACTTC	CASSLVGVVYEQYF
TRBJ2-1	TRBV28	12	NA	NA	TGTGCCAGCACCCCCCAGAACAATGAGCAGTTCTTC	CASTPQNNEQFF
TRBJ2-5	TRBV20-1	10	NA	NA	TGCAGTGCTGCTCAGGAGACCCAGTACTTC	CSAAQETQYF
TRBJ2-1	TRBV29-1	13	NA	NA	TGCAGCGCCGGGGGGCGGGAGAGGTCTGAGCAGTTCTTC	CSAGGRERSEQFF
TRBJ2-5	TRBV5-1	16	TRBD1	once	TGCGCCAGCAGCTTGTATGCAGGGGGCGCCCGGGAGACCCAGTACTTC	CASSLYAGGARETQYF
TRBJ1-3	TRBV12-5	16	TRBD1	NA	TGTGCTAGTGGTTTGGGGGACAGATTCTCTGGAAACACCATATATTTT	CASGLGDRFSGNTIYF
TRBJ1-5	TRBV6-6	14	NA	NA	TGTGCCAGCAGTCGCCCGGGAAGCAATCAGCCCCAGCATTTT	CASSRPGSNQPQHF
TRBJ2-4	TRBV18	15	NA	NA	TGTGCCACAAGACCGGGAGCGGAAGCCAAAAACATTCAGTACTTC	CATRPGAEAKNIQYF
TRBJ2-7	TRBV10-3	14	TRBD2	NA	TGTGCCATCGGACGACTAGCGGCTTCGGACGAGCAGTACTTC	CAIGRLAASDEQYF
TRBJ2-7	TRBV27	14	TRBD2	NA	TGTGCCAGCAGTTTTAGCGGGAGGGCCTACGAGCAGTACTTC	CASSFSGRAYEQYF
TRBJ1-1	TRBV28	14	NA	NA	TGTGCCACCAGCCTGGGGCAGCTGAACACTGAAGCTTTCTTT	CATSLGQLNTEAFF
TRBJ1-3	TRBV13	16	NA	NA	TGTGCCAGCAGCTTAATCGGTTTTCACTCTGGAAACACCATATATTTT	CASSLIGFHSGNTIYF
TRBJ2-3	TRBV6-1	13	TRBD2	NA	TGTGCCAGCAGTGGCGCGGGAGTTGTTACGCAGTATTTT	CASSGAGVVTQYF
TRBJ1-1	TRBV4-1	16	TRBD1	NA	TGCGCCAGCAGCCAGAGTGGGGACAGGGGAGACACTGAAGCTTTCTTT	CASSQSGDRGDTEAFF
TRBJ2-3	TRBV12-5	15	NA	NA	TGTGCTAGTGGTCCATCGGGGGATTATCAAGATACGCAGTATTTT	CASGPSGDYQDTQYF
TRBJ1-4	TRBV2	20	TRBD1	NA	TGTGCCAGCAGACGCGTCCCGGGACAGGGTTGGTCCTCACTTAATGAAAAACTGTTTTTT	CASRRVPGQGWSSLNEKLFF
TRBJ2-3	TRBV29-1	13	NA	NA	TGCAGCGTTGTCCCGCCTGGGGGGAATACGCAGTATTTT	CSVVPPGGNTQYF
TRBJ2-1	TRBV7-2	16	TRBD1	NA	TGTGCCAGCAGCTCCCGGGGACAGGGAGTTTACAATGAGCAGTTCTTC	CASSSRGQGVYNEQFF
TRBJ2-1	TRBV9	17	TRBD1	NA	TGTGCCAGCAGCGTAGCAGAGGACAGGGGGGCCTACAATGAGCAGTTCTTC	CASSVAEDRGAYNEQFF
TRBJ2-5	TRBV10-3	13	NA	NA	TGTGCCATCAGTCCCACTAGTGTGGAGACCCAGTACTTC	CAISPTSVETQYF
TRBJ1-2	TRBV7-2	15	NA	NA	TGTGCCAGCAGCTTAGCGAGTGCGGGGCCGTATGGCTACACCTTC	CASSLASAGPYGYTF
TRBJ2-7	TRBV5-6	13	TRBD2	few	TGTGCCAGCAGCTTGCCGGGGGGGCTCGAGCAGTACTTC	CASSLPGGLEQYF
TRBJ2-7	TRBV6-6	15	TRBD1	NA	TGTGCCAGCAGCCTGGCCGGGACAGGGGCGAACGAGCAGTACTTC	CASSLAGTGANEQYF
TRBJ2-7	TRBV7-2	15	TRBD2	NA	TGTGCCAGCAGCTACACGGGGGGACCTTCCTACGAGCAGTACTTC	CASSYTGGPSYEQYF
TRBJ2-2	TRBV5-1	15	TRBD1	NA	TGCGCCAGCAGCCCAGGGACAGCCGGAACCGGGGAGCTGTTTTTT	CASSPGTAGTGELFF
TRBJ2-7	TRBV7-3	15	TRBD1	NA	TGTGCCAGCAGACCACCGGGACAGGGGACCTACGAGCAGTACTTC	CASRPPGQGTYEQYF
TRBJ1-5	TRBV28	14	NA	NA	TGTGCCAGCAGTCCCCCACCGGGCAATCAGCCCCAGCATTTT	CASSPPPGNQPQHF
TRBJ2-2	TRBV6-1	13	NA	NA	TGTGCCAGTATCCCCACGGGAACCGGGGAGCTGTTTTTT	CASIPTGTGELFF
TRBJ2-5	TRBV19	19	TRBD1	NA	TGTGCCAGTAGTTCACTAGGGGGCCCGGGAAGCGGAGAAGGAGAGACCCAGTACTTC	CASSSLGGPGSGEGETQYF
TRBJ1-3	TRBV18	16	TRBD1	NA	TGTGCCAGCTCACCTGGGACAGGGGGCGCTGGAAACACCATATATTTT	CASSPGTGGAGNTIYF
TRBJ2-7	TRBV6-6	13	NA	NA	TGTGCCAGCACCCCCAAGGTGGGGCGCGAGCAGTACTTC	CASTPKVGREQYF
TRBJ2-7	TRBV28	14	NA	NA	TGTGCCAGCAGTTTATTCAGGGCCCCCTTAGAGCAGTACTTC	CASSLFRAPLEQYF
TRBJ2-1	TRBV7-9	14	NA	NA	TGTGCCAGCAGCTTAGCTCCCTCGGACAATGAGCAGTTCTTC	CASSLAPSDNEQFF
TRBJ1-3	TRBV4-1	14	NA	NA	TGCGCCAGCAGCCCTATAACGGCTGGAAACACCATATATTTT	CASSPITAGNTIYF
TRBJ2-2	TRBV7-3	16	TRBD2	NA	TGTGCCAGCAGCTTAGCGGGGGGCAGGTTCACCGGGGAGCTGTTTTTT	CASSLAGGRFTGELFF
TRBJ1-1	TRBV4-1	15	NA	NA	TGCGCCAGCAGCCAACTCAAGGAGATAGGGACTCAAGCTTTCTTT	CASSQLKEIGTQAFF
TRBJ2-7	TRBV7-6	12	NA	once	TGTGCCAGCAGCTATCAGGGAAACGAGCAGTACTTC	CASSYQGNEQYF
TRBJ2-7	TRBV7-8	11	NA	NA	TGTGCCAGCAGCCAAGAGTACGAGCAGTACTTC	CASSQEYEQYF
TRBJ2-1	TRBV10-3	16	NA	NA	TGTGCCATCAGTGACCCGGGGGCGGGAGTATACAATGAGCAGTTCTTC	CAISDPGAGVYNEQFF